The next 9 T cell receptor beta chains were all read from a single sample in a study of cytomegalovirus exposure and HLA in healthy donors. PCR involved 60 Vbeta and 13 Jbeta primers. TCRdb's table, derived via immunoSEQ multiplex PCR, lists solely in-frame clones and lacks some. The listing contains approximately 170,000 clones. The material sequenced was PBMCs. The source of these receptors is a woman younger than 35 in good health and CMV-seropositive.

This rearrangement joins TRBV7-9 to TRBJ1-1; 8 bases are shared with TRBD1. The CDR3 has 13 residues. CDR1 SEHNR and CDR2 FQNEAQ come from the germline V gene (reference sequence). V gave up 8 bases and J gave up 7 bases; unmatched junction bases: 9. For the CDR3, the DNA is TGTGCCAGCTCCATACAGGGGGTGGGTGAAGCTTTCTTT. It codes for CASSIQGVGEAFF.

This rearrangement joins TRBV9 to TRBJ2-1, with 12 bases that match TRBD2. V was pared by 0 bases and J by 11 bases, with 9 bases of the junction left unmatched. Germline assignment: CDR1 SGDLS and CDR2 YYNGEE. This CDR3 contains 16 residues. The chain's CDR3 is CASSVEWGLAGSKQFF. The CDR3 DNA follows: TGTGCCAGCAGCGTAGAATGGGGACTAGCGGGCTCTAAGCAGTTCTTC. The full variable domain, completed using reference TRBV9 and TRBJ2-1, is DSGVTQTPKHLITATGQRVTLRCSPRSGDLSVYWYQQSLDQGLQFLIQYYNGEERAKGNILERFSAQQFPDLHSELNLSSLELGDSALYFCASSVEWGLAGSKQFFGPGTRLTVL.

The rearrangement links TRBV10-3 to TRBJ1-1, with TRBD1 matching over 8 bases. Germline values: CDR1 ENHRY, CDR2 SYGVKD. CDR3 length equals 15 residues. The ends lost 6 bases at V and 3 bases at J; junction bases unmatched: 9. The DNA of the CDR3 is TGTGCCATCAGGACGACAGGGGCCCGCGACACTGAAGCTTTCTTT. It specifies CAIRTTGARDTEAFF.

The chain employs TRBV6-5 and TRBJ1-3; TRBD1 aligns across 7 bases. This CDR3 is 15 amino acids long. Germline V lookup: CDR1 MNHEY, CDR2 SVGAGI. The junction had 11 bases not matched to a gene; V was cut back by 8 bases and J by 4 bases. DNA for the CDR3: TGTGCCAGCTGGGGACAGACCGAAAAGGGAAACACCATATATTTT. Protein: CASWGQTEKGNTIYF.

The gene calls are TRBV29-1 and TRBJ1-5, with 11 bases identical to TRBD1. The V gene's germline CDR1 is SQVTM and CDR2 ANQGSEA. This CDR3 is built from 13 residues. Here the CDR3 DNA reads TGCAGAAGGACAGGGGGCCCCAATCAGCCCCAGCATTTT. Its translation is CRRTGGPNQPQHF. The full variable domain, in which reference TRBV29-1 and TRBJ1-5 provide the parts outside the CDR3, is SAVISQKPSRDICQRGTSLTIQCQVDSQVTMMFWYRQQPGQSLTLIATANQGSEATYESGFVIDKFPISRPNLTFSTLTVSNMSPEDSSIYLCRRTGGPNQPQHFGDGTRLSIL.

The V and J genes are TRBV5-6 and TRBJ2-5; 7 positions agree with TRBD2. V was clipped by 1 base and J by 5 bases; unmatched bases: 2. The CDR3 spans 13 residues. Germline-derived CDR1 and CDR2 are SGHDT and YYEEEE. The CDR3 sequence: CASSLKGGETQYF. CDR3 DNA sequence: TGTGCCAGCAGCTTGAAGGGAGGGGAGACCCAGTACTTC.

CDR3: CASQGLAGYEQFF. CDR3 bases: TGTGCCAGTCAAGGACTAGCGGGATATGAGCAGTTCTTC. J is TRBJ2-1 and V is TRBV19, with TRBD2 matching over 12 bases. The length of the CDR3 is 13 residues. Per the germline V gene, CDR1 is LNHDA and CDR2 is SQIVND (reference sequence). After removal of 8 bases from V and 8 bases from J, the junction contained 4 bases not matched to a gene.

This chain joins TRBV5-1 and TRBJ2-2; D may be TRBD1 (6 bases). Deletions cut 7 bases from V and 6 bases from J, with 19 bases between. CDR3 length: 15 residues. The germline CDR1 and CDR2 sequences are SGHRS and YFSETQ. The DNA for the CDR3 is TGCGCCAGCGCTCTCCTTCCCGACAGGTCCGGGGAGCTGTTTTTT. It yields the protein CASALLPDRSGELFF.

V is TRBV29-1 and J is TRBJ2-5; 9 bases match TRBD2. The V gene end was trimmed by 7 bases and the J gene end by 1 base; junction bases not matched to a gene: 7. Germline lookup yields CDR1 SQVTM and CDR2 ANQGSEA. The length of the CDR3 is 14 residues. The CDR3 sequence is CSGREGAGQETQYF. CDR3 sequence (DNA): TGCAGCGGGCGGGAGGGGGCAGGCCAAGAGACCCAGTACTTC.